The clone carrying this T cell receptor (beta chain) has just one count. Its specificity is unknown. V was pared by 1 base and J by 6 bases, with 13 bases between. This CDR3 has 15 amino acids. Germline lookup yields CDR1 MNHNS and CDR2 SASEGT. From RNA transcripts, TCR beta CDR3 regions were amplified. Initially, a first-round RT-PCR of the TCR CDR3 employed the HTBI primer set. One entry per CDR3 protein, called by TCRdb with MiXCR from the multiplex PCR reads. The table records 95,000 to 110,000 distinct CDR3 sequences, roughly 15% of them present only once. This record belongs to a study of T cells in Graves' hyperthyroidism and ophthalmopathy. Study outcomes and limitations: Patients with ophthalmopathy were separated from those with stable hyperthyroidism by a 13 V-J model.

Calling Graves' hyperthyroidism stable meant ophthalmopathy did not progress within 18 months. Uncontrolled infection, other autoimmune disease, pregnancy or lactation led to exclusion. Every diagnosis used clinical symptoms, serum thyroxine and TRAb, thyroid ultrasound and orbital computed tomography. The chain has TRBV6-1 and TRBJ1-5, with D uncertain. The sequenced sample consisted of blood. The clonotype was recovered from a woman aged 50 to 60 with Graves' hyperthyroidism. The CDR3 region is CASSEVVMGSQPQHF. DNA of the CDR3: TGTGCCAGCAGTGAAGTGGTAATGGGGTCTCAGCCCCAGCATTTT.